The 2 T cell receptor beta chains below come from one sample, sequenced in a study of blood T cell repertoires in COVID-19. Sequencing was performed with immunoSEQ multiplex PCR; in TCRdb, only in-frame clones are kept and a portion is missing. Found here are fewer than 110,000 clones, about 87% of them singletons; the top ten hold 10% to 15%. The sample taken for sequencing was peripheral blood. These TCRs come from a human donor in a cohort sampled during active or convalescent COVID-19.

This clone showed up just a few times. The CDR3 loop reads CASSIDIYRGGAFF. In DNA form, the CDR3 reads TGTGCCAGTAGTATAGATATCTACAGGGGAGGAGCTTTCTTT. The gene calls are TRBV19 and TRBJ1-1; 7 bases align to TRBD1. Per the germline V gene, CDR1 is LNHDA and CDR2 is SQIVND (reference sequence). The ends lost 0 bases at V and 10 bases at J; junction bases unmatched: 8. The CDR3 runs to 14 residues.

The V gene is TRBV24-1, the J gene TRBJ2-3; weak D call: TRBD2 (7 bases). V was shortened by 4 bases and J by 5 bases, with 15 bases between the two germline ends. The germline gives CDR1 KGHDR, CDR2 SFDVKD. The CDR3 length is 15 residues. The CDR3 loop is CATSDLRGAEDTQYF. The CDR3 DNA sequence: TGTGCCACCAGTGACCTTCGGGGGGCCGAAGATACGCAGTATTTT.